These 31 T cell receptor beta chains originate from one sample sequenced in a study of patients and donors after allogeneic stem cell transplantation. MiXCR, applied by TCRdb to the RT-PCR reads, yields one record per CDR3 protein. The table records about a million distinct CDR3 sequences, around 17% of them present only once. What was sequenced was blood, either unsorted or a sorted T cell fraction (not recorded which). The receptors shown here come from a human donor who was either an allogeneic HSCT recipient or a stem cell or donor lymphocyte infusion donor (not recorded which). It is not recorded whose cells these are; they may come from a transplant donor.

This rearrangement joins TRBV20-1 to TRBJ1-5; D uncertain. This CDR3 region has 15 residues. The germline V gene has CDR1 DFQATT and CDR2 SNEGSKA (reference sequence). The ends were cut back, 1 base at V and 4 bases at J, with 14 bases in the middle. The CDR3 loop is CSARVRTERNQPQHF. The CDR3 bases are TGCAGTGCTAGAGTTCGGACGGAGCGGAATCAGCCCCAGCATTTT.

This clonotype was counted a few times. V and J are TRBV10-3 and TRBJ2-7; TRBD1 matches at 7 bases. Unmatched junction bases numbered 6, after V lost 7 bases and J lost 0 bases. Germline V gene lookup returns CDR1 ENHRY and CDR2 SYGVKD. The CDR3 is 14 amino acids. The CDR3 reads CAIMRDRSSYEQYF. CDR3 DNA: TGTGCCATCATGAGGGACAGAAGCTCCTACGAGCAGTACTTC.

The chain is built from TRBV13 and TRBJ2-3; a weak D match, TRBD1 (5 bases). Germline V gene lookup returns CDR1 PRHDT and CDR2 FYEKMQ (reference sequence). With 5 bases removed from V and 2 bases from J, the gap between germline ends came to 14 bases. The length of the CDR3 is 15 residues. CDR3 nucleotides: TGTGCCAGCAGCCCAGGGATAAGGGACACAGATACGCAGTATTTT. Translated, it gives CASSPGIRDTDTQYF.

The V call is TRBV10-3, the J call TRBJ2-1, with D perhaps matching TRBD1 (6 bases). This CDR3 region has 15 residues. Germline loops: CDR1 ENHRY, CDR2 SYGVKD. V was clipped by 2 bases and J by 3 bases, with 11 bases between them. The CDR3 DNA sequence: TGTGCCATCAGTGAGCCTCGGACAGACTACAATGAGCAGTTCTTC. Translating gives CAISEPRTDYNEQFF.

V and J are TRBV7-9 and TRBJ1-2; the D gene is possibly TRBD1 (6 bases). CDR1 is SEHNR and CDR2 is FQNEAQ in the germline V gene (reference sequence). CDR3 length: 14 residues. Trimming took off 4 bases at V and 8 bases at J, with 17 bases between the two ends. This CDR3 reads CASSSETGEIGYTF. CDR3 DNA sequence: TGTGCCAGCAGCTCCGAGACAGGAGAAATCGGCTACACCTTC.

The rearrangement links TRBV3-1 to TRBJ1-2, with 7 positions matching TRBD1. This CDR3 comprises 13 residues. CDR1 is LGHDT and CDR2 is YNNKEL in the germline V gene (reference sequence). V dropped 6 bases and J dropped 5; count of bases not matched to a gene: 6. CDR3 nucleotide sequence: TGTGCCAGCAGGCAGGGACAGTCATATGGCTACACCTTC. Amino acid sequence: CASRQGQSYGYTF.

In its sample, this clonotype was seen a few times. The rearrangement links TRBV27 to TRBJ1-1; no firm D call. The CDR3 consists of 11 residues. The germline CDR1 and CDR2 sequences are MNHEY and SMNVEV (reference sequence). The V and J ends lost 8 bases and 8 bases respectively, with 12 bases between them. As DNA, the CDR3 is TGTGCCAGCCGTAAGGGTGGGGAAGCTTTCTTT. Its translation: CASRKGGEAFF.

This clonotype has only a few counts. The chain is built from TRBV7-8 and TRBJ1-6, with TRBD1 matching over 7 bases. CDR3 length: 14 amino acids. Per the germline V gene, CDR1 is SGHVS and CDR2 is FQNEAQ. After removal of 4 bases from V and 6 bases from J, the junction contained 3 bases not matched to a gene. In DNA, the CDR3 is TGTGCCAGCAGCTACGGACAGGCTAATTCACCCCTCCACTTT. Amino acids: CASSYGQANSPLHF. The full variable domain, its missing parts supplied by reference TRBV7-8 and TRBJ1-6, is GAGVSQSPRYKVAKRGQDVALRCDPISGHVSLFWYQQALGQGPEFLTYFQNEAQLDKSGLPSDRFFAERPEGSVSTLKIQRTQQEDSAVYLCASSYGQANSPLHFGNGTRLTVT.

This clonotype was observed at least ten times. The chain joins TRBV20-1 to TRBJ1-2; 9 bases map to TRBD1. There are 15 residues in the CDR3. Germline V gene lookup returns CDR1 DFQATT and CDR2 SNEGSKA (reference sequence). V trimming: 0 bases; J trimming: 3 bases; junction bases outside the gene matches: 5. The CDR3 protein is CSARDQTGGYYGYTF. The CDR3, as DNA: TGCAGTGCTAGAGATCAGACAGGGGGTTACTATGGCTACACCTTC.

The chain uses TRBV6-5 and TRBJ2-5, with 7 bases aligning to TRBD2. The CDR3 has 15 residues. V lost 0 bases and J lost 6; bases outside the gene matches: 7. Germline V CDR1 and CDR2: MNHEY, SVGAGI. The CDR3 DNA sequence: TGTGCCAGCAGTTACTCTGGACTAGATTGGAAGACCCAGTACTTC. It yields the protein CASSYSGLDWKTQYF.

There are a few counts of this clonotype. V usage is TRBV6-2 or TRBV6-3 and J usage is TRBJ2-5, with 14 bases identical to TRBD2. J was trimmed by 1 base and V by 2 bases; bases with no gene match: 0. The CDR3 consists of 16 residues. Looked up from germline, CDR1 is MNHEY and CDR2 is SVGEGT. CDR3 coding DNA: TGTGCCAGCAGTTACGGACTAGCGGGGGGCCAAGAGACCCAGTACTTC. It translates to CASSYGLAGGQETQYF.

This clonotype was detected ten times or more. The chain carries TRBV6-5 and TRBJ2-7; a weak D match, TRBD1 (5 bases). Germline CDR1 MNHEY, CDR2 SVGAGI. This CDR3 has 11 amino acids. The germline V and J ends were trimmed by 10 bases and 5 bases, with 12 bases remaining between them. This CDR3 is CATRVGDEQYF. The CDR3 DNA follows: TGTGCCACCAGGGTTGGCGACGAGCAGTACTTC.

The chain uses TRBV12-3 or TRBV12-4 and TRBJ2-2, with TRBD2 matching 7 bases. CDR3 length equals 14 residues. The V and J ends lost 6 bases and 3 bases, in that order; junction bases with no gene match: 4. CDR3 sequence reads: CASSPGLHTGELFF. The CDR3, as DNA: TGTGCCAGCAGCCCGGGACTACACACCGGGGAGCTGTTTTTT.

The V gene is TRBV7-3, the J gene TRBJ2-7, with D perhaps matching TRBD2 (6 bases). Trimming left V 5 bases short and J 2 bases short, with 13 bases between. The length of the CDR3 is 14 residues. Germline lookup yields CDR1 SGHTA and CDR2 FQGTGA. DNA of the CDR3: TGTGCCAGCAGCCAGGGACTTGGAACCTACGAGCAGTACTTC. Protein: CASSQGLGTYEQYF.

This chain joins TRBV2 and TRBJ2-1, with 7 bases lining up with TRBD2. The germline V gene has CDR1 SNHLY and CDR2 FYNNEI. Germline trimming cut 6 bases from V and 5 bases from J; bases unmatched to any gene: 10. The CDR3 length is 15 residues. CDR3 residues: CASSVGTSAHNEQFF. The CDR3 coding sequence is TGTGCCAGCAGCGTAGGCACTAGCGCACACAATGAGCAGTTCTTC.

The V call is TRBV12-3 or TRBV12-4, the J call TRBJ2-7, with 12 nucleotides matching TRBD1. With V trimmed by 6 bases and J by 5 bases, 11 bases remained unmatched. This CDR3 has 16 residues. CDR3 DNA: TGTGCCAGCAGGCACACTACCGGGACAGGGGGCCACGAGCAGTACTTC. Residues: CASRHTTGTGGHEQYF.

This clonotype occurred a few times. The DNA of the CDR3 is TGTGCCAGCAGCTCCCTCCGCCTGTTGTATAATGAGCAGTTCTTC. It specifies CASSSLRLLYNEQFF. V usage is TRBV6-1 and J usage is TRBJ2-1; no definite D call. The CDR3 consists of 15 residues. Germline V gene sequence: CDR1 MNHNS, CDR2 SASEGT. V was trimmed by 6 bases and J by 7 bases, leaving 19 bases between them.

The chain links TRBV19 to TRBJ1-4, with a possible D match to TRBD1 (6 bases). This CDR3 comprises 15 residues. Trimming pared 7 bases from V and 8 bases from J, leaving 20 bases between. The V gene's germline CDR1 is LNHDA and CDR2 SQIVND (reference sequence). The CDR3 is CASTLNFGTHEKLFF. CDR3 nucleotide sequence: TGTGCCAGTACCCTAAATTTTGGGACACACGAAAAACTGTTTTTT.

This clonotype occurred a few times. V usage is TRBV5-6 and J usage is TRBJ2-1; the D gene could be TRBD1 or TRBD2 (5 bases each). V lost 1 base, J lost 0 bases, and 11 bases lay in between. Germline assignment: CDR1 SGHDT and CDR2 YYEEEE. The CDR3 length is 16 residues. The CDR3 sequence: CASSLPGPGSYNEQFF. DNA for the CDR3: TGTGCCAGCAGCTTGCCGGGGCCGGGCTCCTACAATGAGCAGTTCTTC. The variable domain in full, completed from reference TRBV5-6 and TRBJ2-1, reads DAGVTQSPTHLIKTRGQQVTLRCSPKSGHDTVSWYQQALGQGPQFIFQYYEEEERQRGNFPDRFSGHQFPNYSSELNVNALLLGDSALYLCASSLPGPGSYNEQFFGPGTRLTVL.

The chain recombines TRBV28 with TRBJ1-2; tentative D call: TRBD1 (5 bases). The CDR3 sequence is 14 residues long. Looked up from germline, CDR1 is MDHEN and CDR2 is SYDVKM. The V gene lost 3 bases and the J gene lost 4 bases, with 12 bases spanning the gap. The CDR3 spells CASSFGGVGYGYTF. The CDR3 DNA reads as TGTGCCAGCAGTTTCGGGGGAGTTGGCTATGGCTACACCTTC.

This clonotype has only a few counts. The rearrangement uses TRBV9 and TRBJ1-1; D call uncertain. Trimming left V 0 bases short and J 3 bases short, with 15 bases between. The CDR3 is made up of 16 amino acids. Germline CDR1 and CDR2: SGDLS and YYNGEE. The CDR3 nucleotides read TGTGCCAGCAGCGTAGAATTTGGGATGAGAGACACTGAAGCTTTCTTT. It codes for CASSVEFGMRDTEAFF.

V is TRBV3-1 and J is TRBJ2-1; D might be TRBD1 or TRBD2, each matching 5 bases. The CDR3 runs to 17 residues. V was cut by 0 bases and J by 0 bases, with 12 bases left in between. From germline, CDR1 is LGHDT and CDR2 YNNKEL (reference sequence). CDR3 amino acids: CASSQEPGRSSYNEQFF. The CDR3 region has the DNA TGTGCCAGCAGCCAAGAACCGGGACGGAGCTCCTACAATGAGCAGTTCTTC.

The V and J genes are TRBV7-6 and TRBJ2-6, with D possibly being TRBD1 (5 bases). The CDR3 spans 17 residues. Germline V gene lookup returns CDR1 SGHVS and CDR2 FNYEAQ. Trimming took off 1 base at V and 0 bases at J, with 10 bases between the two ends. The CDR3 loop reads CASSLGGSFSGANVLTF. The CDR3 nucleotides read TGTGCCAGCAGCTTAGGGGGCAGCTTCTCTGGGGCCAACGTCCTGACTTTC. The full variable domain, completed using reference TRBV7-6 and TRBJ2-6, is GAGVSQSPRYKVTKRGQDVALRCDPISGHVSLYWYRQALGQGPEFLTYFNYEAQQDKSGLPNDRFSAERPEGSISTLTIQRTEQRDSAMYRCASSLGGSFSGANVLTFGAGSRLTVL.

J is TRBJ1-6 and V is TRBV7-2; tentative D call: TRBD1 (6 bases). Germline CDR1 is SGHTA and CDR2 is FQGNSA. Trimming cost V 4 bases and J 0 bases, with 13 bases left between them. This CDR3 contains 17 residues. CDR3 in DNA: TGTGCCAGCAGCTCCCGACAGGCGAGCTCCTATAATTCACCCCTCCACTTT. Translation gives CASSSRQASSYNSPLHF.

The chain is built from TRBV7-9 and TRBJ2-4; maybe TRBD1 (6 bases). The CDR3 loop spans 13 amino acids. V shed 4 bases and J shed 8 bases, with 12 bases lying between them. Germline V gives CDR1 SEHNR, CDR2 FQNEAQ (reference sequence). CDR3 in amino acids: CASSSRKGDIQYF. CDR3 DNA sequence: TGTGCCAGCAGCTCCCGGAAGGGGGACATTCAGTACTTC.

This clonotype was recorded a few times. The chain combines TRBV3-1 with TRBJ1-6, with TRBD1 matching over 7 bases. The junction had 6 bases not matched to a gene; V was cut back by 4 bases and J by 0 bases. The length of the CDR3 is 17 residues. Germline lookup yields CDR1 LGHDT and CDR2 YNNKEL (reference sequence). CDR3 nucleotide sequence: TGTGCCAGCAGCCGACCGGGACAGAGCTCCTATAATTCACCCCTCCACTTT. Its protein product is CASSRPGQSSYNSPLHF.

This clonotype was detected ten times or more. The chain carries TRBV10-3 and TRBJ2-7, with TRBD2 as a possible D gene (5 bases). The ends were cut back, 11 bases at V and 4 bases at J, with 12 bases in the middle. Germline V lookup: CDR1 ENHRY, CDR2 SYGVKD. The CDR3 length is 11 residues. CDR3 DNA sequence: TGTGCCTTCGGGATGCCTTACGAGCAGTACTTC. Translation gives CAFGMPYEQYF.

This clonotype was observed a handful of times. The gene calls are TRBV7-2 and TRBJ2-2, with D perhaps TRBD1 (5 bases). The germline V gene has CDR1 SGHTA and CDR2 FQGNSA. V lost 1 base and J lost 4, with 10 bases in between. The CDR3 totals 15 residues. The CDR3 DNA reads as TGTGCCAGCAGCTTAGACCAAAGGGGCACCGGGGAGCTGTTTTTT. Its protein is CASSLDQRGTGELFF.

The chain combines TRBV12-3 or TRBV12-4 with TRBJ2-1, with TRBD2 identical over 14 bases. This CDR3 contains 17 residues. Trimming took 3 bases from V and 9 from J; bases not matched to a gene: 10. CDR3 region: CASSLGSGLAGATEQFF. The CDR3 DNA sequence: TGTGCCAGCAGTTTGGGCTCGGGACTAGCGGGAGCCACTGAGCAGTTCTTC.

The CDR3 DNA reads as TGTGCCAGCAGTGAAAGTCTGAGGGGTTACGAGCAGTACTTC. Encoded protein: CASSESLRGYEQYF. The J gene is TRBJ2-7, the V gene TRBV2, with D perhaps given as TRBD1 or TRBD2 (5 bases each). Germline-derived CDR1 and CDR2 are SNHLY and FYNNEI. This CDR3 contains 14 residues. V was pared by 2 bases and J by 4 bases, with 12 bases between.

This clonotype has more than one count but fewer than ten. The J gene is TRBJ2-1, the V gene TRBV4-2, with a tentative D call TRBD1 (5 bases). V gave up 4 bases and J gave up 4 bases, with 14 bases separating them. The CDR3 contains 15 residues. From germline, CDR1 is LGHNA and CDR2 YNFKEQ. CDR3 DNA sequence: TGTGCCAGCAGCCCCCTTGAGAGACAGTACAATGAGCAGTTCTTC. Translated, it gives CASSPLERQYNEQFF.